This T cell receptor (beta chain) was recorded in a study of control samples from healthy donors and cancer patients. TCRdb's table, derived via immunoSEQ multiplex PCR, lists solely in-frame clones and lacks some. The data show some 200,000 clones, around 94% seen once. Germline V lookup: CDR1 SGHRS, CDR2 YFSETQ. The CDR3 totals 16 residues. J was trimmed by 3 bases and V by 4 bases; bases with no gene match: 8. The TCR was taken from a man aged 45-65 years in good health. The sequencing sample was made of blood. The chain combines TRBV5-1 with TRBJ2-7; TRBD1 matches 12 bases. The CDR3 is CASSGGQGAGHYEQYF. The CDR3 nucleotides are TGCGCCAGCAGCGGGGGACAGGGGGCCGGCCACTACGAGCAGTACTTC. Full variable domain (missing parts from reference TRBV5-1 and TRBJ2-7): KAGVTQTPRYLIKTRGQQVTLSCSPISGHRSVSWYQQTPGQGLQFLFEYFSETQRNKGNFPGRFSGRQFSNSRSEMNVSTLELGDSALYLCASSGGQGAGHYEQYFGPGTRLTVT.